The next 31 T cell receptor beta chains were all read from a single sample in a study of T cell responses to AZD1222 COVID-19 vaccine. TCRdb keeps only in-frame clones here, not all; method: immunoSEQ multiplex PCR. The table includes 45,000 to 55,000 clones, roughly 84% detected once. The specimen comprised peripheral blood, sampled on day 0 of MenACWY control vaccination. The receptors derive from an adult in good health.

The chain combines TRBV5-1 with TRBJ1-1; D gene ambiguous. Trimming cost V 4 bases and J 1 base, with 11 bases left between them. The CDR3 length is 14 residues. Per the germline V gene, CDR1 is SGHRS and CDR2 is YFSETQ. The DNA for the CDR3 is TGCGCCAGCAGCCGACAAGGGCCGAACACTGAAGCTTTCTTT. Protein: CASSRQGPNTEAFF.

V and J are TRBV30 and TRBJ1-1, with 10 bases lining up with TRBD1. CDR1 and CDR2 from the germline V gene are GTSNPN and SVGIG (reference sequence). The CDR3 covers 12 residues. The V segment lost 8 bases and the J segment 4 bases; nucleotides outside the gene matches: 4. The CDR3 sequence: CARRTGGTEAFF. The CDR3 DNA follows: TGTGCCCGTAGGACAGGGGGCACTGAAGCTTTCTTT.

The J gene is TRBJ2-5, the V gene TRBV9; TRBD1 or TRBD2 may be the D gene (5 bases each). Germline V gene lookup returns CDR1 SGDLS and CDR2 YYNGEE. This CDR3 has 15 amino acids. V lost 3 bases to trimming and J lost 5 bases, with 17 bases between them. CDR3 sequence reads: CASSAGTHSAETQYF. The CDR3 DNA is TGTGCCAGCAGCGCCGGGACCCACTCGGCGGAGACCCAGTACTTC.

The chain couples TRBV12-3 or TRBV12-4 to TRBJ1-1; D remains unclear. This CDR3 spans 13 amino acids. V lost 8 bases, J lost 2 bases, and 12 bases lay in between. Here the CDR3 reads CASGRDTNTEAFF. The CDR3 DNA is TGTGCCAGCGGCCGGGATACTAACACTGAAGCTTTCTTT.

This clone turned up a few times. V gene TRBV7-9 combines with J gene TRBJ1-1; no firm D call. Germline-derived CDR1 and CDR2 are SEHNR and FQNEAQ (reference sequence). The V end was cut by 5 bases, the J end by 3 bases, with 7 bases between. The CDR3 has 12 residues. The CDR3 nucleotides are TGTGCCAGCAGCCGGGGATACACTGAAGCTTTCTTT. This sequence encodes CASSRGYTEAFF. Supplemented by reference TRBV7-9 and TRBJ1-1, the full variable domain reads DTGVSQNPRHKITKRGQNVTFRCDPISEHNRLYWYRQTLGQGPEFLTYFQNEAQLEKSRLLSDRFSAERPKGSFSTLEIQRTEQGDSAMYLCASSRGYTEAFFGQGTRLTVV.

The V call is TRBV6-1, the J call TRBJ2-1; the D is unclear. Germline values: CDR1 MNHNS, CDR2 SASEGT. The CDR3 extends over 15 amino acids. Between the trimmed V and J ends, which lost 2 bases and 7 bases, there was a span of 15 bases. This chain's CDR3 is CASSESFEGANEQFF. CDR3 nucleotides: TGTGCCAGCAGTGAATCTTTCGAAGGTGCAAATGAGCAGTTCTTC.

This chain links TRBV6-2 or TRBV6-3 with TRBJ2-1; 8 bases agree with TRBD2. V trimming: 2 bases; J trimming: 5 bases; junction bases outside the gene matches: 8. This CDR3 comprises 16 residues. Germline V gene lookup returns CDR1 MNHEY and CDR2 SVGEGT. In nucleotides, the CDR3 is TGTGCCAGCAGTTACGGTTTCGGGACTAGTCACAATGAGCAGTTCTTC. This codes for CASSYGFGTSHNEQFF.

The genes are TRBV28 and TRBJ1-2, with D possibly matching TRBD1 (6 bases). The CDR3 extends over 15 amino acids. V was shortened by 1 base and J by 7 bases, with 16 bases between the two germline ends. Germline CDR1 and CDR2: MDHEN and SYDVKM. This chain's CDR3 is CASSLSDSTYGGYTF. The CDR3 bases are TGTGCCAGCAGTTTATCGGACAGCACTTATGGTGGCTACACCTTC.

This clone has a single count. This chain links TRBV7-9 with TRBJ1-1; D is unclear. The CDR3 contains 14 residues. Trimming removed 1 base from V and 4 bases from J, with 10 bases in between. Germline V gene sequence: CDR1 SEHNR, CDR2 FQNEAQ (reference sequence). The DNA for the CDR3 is TGTGCCAGCAGCTTAGATAGTAGTACCACTGAAGCTTTCTTT. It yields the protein CASSLDSSTTEAFF.

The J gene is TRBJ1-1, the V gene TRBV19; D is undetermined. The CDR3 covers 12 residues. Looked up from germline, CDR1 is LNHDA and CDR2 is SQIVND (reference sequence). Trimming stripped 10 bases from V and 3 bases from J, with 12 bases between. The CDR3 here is CATKDTHTEAFF. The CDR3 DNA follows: TGTGCCACTAAAGACACCCACACTGAAGCTTTCTTT.

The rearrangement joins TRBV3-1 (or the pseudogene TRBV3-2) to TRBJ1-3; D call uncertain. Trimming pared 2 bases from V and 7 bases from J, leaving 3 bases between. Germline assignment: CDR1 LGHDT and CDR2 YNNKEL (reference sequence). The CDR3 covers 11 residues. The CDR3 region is CASSQMNTIYF. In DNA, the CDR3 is TGTGCCAGCAGCCAAATGAACACCATATATTTT.

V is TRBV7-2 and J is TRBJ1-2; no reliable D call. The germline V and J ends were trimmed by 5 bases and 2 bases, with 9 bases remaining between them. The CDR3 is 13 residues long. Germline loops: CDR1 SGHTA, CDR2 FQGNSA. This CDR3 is CASSLQLNYGYTF. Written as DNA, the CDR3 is TGTGCCAGCAGCCTACAGTTAAACTATGGCTACACCTTC.

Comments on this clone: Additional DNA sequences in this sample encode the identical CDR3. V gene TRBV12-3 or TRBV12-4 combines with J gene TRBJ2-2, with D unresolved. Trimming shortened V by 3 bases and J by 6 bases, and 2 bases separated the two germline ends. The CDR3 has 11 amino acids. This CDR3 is CASSLSGELFF. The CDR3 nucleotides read TGTGCCAGCAGTTTGTCCGGGGAGCTGTTTTTT.

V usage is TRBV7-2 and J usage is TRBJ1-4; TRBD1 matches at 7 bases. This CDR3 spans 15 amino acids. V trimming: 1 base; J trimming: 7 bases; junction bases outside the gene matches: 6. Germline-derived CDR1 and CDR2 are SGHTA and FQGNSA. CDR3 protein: CASSLGGAGGEKLFF. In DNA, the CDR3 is TGTGCCAGCAGCTTAGGTGGGGCAGGGGGTGAAAAACTGTTTTTT.

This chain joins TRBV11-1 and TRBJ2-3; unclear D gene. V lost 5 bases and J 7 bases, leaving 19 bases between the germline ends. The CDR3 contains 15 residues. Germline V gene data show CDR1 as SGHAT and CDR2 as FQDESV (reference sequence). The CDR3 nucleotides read TGTGCCAGCAGCGCAGACACGTATTCATCGAATACGCAGTATTTT. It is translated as CASSADTYSSNTQYF.

The CDR3 spells CASSTSGGGYTF. DNA of the CDR3: TGTGCCAGCAGCACATCTGGCGGTGGCTACACCTTC. This chain uses TRBV11-1 with TRBJ1-2; no firm D call. The length of the CDR3 is 12 residues. V was pared by 5 bases and J by 7 bases, with 11 bases between. Germline V gives CDR1 SGHAT, CDR2 FQDESV (reference sequence).

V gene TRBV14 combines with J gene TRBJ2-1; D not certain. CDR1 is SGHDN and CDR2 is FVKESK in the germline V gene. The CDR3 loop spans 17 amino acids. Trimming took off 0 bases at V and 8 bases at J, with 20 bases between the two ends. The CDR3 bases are TGTGCCAGCAGCCAAGACCTCAGGCGCCTGGGGTTAGATGAGCAGTTCTTC. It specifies CASSQDLRRLGLDEQFF.

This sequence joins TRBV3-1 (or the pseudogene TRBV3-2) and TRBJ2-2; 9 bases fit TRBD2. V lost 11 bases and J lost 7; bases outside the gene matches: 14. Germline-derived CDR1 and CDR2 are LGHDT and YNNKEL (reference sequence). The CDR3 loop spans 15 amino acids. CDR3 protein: CARRARAGGGGELFF. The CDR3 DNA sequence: TGTGCCCGCCGCGCCCGGGCGGGGGGGGGCGGGGAGCTGTTTTTT.

CDR3 loop: CASSLIPSGAYNEQFF. The CDR3, as DNA: TGCGCCAGCAGCTTGATCCCTAGCGGGGCCTACAATGAGCAGTTCTTC. This chain connects TRBV5-1 to TRBJ2-1; 9 bases are shared with TRBD2. The CDR3 is made up of 16 amino acids. Germline CDR1 SGHRS, CDR2 YFSETQ. The V gene end was trimmed by 1 base and the J gene end by 2 bases; junction bases not matched to a gene: 4. Variable domain in full (rest from reference TRBV5-1 and TRBJ2-1): KAGVTQTPRYLIKTRGQQVTLSCSPISGHRSVSWYQQTPGQGLQFLFEYFSETQRNKGNFPGRFSGRQFSNSRSEMNVSTLELGDSALYLCASSLIPSGAYNEQFFGPGTRLTVL.

DNA for the CDR3: TGTGCCAGTAGTATTTCAGAGAACTATGGCTACACCTTC. Its translation: CASSISENYGYTF. J is TRBJ1-2 and V is TRBV19; D gene unclear. Trimming left V 3 bases short and J 2 bases short, with 7 bases between. Germline V CDR1 and CDR2: LNHDA, SQIVND (reference sequence). The CDR3 runs to 13 residues.

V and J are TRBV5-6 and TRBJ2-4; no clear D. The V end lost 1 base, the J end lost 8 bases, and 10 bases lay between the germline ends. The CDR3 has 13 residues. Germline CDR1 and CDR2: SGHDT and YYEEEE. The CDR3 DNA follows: TGTGCCAGCAGCTTGAAATCTGCGGACATTCAGTACTTC. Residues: CASSLKSADIQYF.

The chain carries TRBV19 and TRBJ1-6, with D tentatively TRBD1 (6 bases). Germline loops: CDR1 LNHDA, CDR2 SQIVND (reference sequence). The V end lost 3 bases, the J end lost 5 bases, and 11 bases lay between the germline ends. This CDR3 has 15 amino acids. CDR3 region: CASSIARGHNSPLHF. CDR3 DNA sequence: TGTGCCAGTAGTATTGCCAGGGGCCATAATTCACCCCTCCACTTT.

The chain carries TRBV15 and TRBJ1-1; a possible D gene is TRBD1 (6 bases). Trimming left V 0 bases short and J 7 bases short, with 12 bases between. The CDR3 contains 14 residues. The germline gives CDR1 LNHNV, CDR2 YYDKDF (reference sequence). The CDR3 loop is CATSRDLTGREAFF. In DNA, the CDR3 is TGTGCCACCAGCAGAGATCTGACAGGCCGTGAAGCTTTCTTT.

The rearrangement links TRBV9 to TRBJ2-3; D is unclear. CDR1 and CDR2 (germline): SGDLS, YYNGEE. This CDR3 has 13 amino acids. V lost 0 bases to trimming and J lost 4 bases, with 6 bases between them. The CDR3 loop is CASSVEDPDTQYF. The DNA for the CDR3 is TGTGCCAGCAGCGTAGAAGACCCAGATACGCAGTATTTT.

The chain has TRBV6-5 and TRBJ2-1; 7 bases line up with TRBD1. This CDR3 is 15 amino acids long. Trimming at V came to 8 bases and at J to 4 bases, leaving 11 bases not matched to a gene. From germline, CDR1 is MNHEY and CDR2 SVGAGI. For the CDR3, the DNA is TGTGCCAGCGTCTTAGGGACAGCAAAATACAATGAGCAGTTCTTC. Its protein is CASVLGTAKYNEQFF.

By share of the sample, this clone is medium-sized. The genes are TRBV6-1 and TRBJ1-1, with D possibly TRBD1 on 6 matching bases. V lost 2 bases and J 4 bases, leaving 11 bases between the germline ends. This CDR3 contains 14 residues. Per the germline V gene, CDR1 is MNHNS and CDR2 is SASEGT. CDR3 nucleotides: TGTGCCAGCAGTGAAACAGGGTACAGCACTGAAGCTTTCTTT. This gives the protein CASSETGYSTEAFF.

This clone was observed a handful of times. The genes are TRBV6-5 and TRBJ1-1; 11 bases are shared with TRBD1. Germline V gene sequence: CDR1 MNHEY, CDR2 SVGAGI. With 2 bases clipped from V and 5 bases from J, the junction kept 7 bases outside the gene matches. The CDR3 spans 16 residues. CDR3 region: CASSYRTGGGGTEAFF. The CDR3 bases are TGTGCCAGCAGTTACCGGACAGGGGGCGGTGGGACTGAAGCTTTCTTT.

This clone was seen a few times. The CDR3 DNA reads as TGTGCCAGCAGTGCCCTGAATAGCAATCAGCCCCAGCATTTT. Translating gives CASSALNSNQPQHF. The chain links TRBV25-1 to TRBJ1-5; D is unclear. Germline V gives CDR1 MGHDK, CDR2 SYGVNS. The CDR3 extends over 14 amino acids. Trimming left V 4 bases short and J 0 bases short, with 7 bases between.

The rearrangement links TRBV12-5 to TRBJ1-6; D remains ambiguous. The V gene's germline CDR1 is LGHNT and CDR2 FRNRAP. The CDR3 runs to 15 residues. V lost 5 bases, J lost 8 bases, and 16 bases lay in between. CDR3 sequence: CASGPDDNRYSPLHF. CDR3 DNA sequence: TGTGCTAGTGGTCCGGATGATAATAGGTATTCACCCCTCCACTTT.

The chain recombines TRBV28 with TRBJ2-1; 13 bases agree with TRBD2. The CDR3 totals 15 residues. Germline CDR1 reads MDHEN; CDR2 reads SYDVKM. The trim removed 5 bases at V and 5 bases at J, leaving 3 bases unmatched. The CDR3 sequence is CASSRTSGRNNEQFF. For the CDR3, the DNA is TGTGCCAGCAGTCGGACTAGCGGGAGAAACAATGAGCAGTTCTTC.

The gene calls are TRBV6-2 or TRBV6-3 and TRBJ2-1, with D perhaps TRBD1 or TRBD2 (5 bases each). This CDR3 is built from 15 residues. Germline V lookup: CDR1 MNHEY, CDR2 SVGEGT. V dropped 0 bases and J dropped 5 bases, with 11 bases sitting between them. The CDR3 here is CASSYSTGPNNEQFF. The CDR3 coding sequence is TGTGCCAGCAGTTACTCTACGGGACCAAACAATGAGCAGTTCTTC.